This T cell receptor beta chain derives from a study of T cell responses to AZD1222 COVID-19 vaccine. Overall study findings and caveats: Targets within unmutated variant regions were reportedly found for nearly half of spike-specific TCRs. Possibly, clonal diversity was underestimated; donors were largely white British and included more females.

Method: immunoSEQ multiplex PCR; TCRdb's copy keeps in-frame clones and lacks some. Found here are some 100,000 clones, 75% to 90% of them singletons; the top ten hold roughly 6.9%. This clone appeared a few times. Its antigen is unidentified. Trimming took 6 bases from V and 5 from J; bases not matched to a gene: 2. The CDR3 is 14 amino acids. From germline, CDR1 is ENHRY and CDR2 SYGVKD. The TCR sequence derives from an adult who received the AZD1222 COVID-19 vaccine. Material: peripheral blood, obtained 28 days after the second AZD1222 dose. The genes are TRBV10-3 and TRBJ1-6; 9 bases line up with TRBD1. CDR3 nucleotide sequence: TGTGCCATCAGGCGGACAGGGGATAATTCACCCCTCCACTTT. It specifies CAIRRTGDNSPLHF.